The text below deals with one T cell receptor beta chain. The antigen is undetermined. Sequenced by immunoSEQ multiplex PCR; TCRdb stores in-frame clones only, minus some. The data hold 30,000 to 45,000 clones, with 78% observed a single time. Germline V gene data show CDR1 as SGHKS and CDR2 as YYEKEE (reference sequence). V dropped 4 bases and J dropped 15; count of bases not matched to a gene: 10. This CDR3 region has 12 residues. This sample was taken from a study of OX40 agonist ivuxolimab in advanced cancers. Background on the study: Participants, roughly 81% male, averaged roughly 59 years of age, ranging from about 23 to 85. Findings and caveats of the study: In a subset of nonresponders, normalized T-cell clonal expansion was also low. Antigens targeted by the expanded peripheral T cells were not determined.

The TCR comes from an adult with an advanced solid tumor such as melanoma, head and neck, liver or kidney cancer. The starting material was CD4+ or CD8+ T cells sorted from blood, obtained in a trial of the OX40 agonist ivuxolimab. This chain links TRBV5-5 with TRBJ2-1, with 7 bases matching TRBD2. In DNA form, the CDR3 reads TGTGCCAGCAGCCCTGCTGGACTAGATTTGTTCTTC. Encoded protein: CASSPAGLDLFF.